A selection of T cell receptor beta chains follows, all from one sample in a study of OX40 agonist ivuxolimab in advanced cancers. Sequencing was performed with immunoSEQ multiplex PCR; in TCRdb, only in-frame clones are kept and a portion is missing. Among approximately 70,000 clones listed, 80% to 90% were seen once. This sample comprised CD4+ or CD8+ T cells sorted from blood, obtained in a trial of the OX40 agonist ivuxolimab. These receptors were obtained from an adult with an advanced solid tumor such as melanoma, head and neck, liver or kidney cancer. The CDR3 runs from the conserved cysteine through the conserved F or W. A D gene is named only where the DNA matches it firmly.

D | V | CDR3
- | TRBV6-5 | CASSYRTPETQYF
TRBD1 | TRBV5-6 | CASDDGRGAYGYTF
- | TRBV7-6 | CASSLAGDFRSDEQFF
TRBD2 | TRBV7-2 | CASSLVGSGISYEQYF
- | TRBV10-2 | CASGLDSYYGYTF
- | TRBV7-9 | CASSLDGTYEQYF
TRBD1 | TRBV5-4 | CASSLGGGGRNYGYTF
- | TRBV28 | CASIRGLSSYEQYF
TRBD2 | TRBV10-1 | CASTSGRPLYEQYF
- | TRBV6-5 | CASSRANQETQYF
TRBD1 | TRBV4-1 | CASTGGQAKGNSPLHF
TRBD1 | TRBV11-3 | CASSLDFPGQGFYEQYF
- | TRBV5-1 | CASSLGEGEQYF
TRBD1 | TRBV5-1 | CATSPRDRLEKLFF
- | TRBV5-5 | CASSTGDMNYGYTF
- | TRBV2 | CASSEGDTQYF
TRBD1 | TRBV19 | CASSLVPGGPNYGYTF
TRBD1 | TRBV9 | CASSRQGMDTQYF
- | TRBV5-1 | CASSLDPNTEAFF
TRBD2 | TRBV2 | CASSGTSGKINEQFF
TRBD1 | TRBV29-1 | CSAQGAFEKLFF
- | TRBV29-1 | CSVEGRQSVGAFF
TRBD2 | TRBV7-2 | CASSPAGTSGTNEQFF
- | TRBV10-1 | CASSDGVVDTQYF
- | TRBV7-3 | CASSSQDTQYF
- | TRBV5-1 | CASSLESGVNTGELFF
TRBD1 | TRBV7-9 | CASSPGTGGWFDGYTF
- | TRBV11-1 | CASSSRQTYNEQFF
TRBD2 | TRBV6-6 | CASSYRGSIIEQYF
- | TRBV2 | CASSLTRDSDTQYF
- | TRBV30 | CAWSGRGDQPQHF
- | TRBV5-1 | CASSLQGTDTQYF
- | TRBV18 | CASSQAGNHEQYF
- | TRBV7-2 | CASSQRTDLSYEQYF
TRBD1 | TRBV4-2 | CASSLSGTGAYEQYF
- | TRBV10-2 | CASSPGIRLQGEQFF
TRBD2 | TRBV6-6 | CASSYPTSGGYEQYF
- | TRBV28 | CASSLTRVNEQFF
- | TRBV15 | CATSAVRGSGNTIYF
TRBD1 | TRBV9 | CASSVAGRGTPPYNEQFF
TRBD2 | TRBV4-2 | CASSQGLAVDEQFF
- | TRBV5-1 | CASSSGRRGIEQYF
- | TRBV19 | CASSFRGDQPQHF
- | TRBV7-9 | CASSNRELQPQHF
- | TRBV30 | CAWGKASYEQYF
TRBD1 | TRBV19 | CASSWGQGTEAFF
TRBD2 | TRBV5-1 | CASSLGAGGTSYEQYF
- | TRBV2 | CASSPELGNDQPQHF
- | TRBV28 | CASSSPGIPSGNTIYF
- | TRBV5-1 | CASSLSGSQETQYF
TRBD1 | TRBV2 | CASSEMTGHKNIQYF
- | TRBV6-1 | CASSEYGTYYGYTF
TRBD1 | TRBV18 | CASSLAGTASNQPQHF
- | TRBV4-1 | CASSQEAAGANVLTF
- | TRBV10-3 | CATASIGTRSGNTIYF
- | TRBV5-1 | CASSLENYNSPLHF
- | TRBV5-8 | CASSPSNQPQHF
TRBD1 | TRBV19 | CASSRRGGQDGEQYF
- | TRBV28 | CASRRGGDTEAFF
TRBD1 | TRBV10-3 | CAISEGGRTGTRYF